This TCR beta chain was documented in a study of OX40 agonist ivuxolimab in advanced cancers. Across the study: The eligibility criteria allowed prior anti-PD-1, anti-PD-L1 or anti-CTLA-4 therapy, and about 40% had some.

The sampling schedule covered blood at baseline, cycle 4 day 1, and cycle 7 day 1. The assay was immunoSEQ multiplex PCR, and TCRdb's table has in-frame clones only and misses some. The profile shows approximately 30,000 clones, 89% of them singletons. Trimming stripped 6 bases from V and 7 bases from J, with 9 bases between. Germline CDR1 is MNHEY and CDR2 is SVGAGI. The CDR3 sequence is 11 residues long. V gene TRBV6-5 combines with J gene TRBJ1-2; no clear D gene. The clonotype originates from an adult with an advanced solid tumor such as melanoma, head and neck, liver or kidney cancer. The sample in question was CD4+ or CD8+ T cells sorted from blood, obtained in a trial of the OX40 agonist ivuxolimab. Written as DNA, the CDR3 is TGTGCCAGCAGGGGTACGGGTGGCTACACCTTC. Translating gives CASRGTGGYTF.